Sequencing of this TCR beta chain was carried out in a study of T cell responses to AZD1222 COVID-19 vaccine. Broader study findings: Nearly half of spike-specific TCRs reportedly target variant regions that are unmutated in the B.1.351 and B.1.1.7 variants. Vaccine-associated CD4 TCRs ranged over spike, dominating at 160-218 and 743-854. Once two AZD1222 doses were given, Spike-specific TCR breadth and depth went up. Clonal diversity was possibly underestimated, and white British individuals and females predominated among donors.

Concerning this clone: Its antigen is unidentified.

The protocol was immunoSEQ multiplex PCR, while the TCRdb copy is restricted to in-frame clones and leaves out a portion. The table shows 75,000 to 85,000 clones, with roughly 90% occurring only once. In germline, CDR1 is SNHLY, CDR2 FYNNEI. V was pared by 6 bases and J by 9 bases, with 15 bases between. This CDR3 spans 13 amino acids. The chain has TRBV2 and TRBJ2-4; perhaps TRBD1 as D (5 bases). The specimen was peripheral blood, collected on day 0 of AZD1222 vaccination. The TCR sequence derives from an adult in good health. CDR3 nucleotide sequence: TGTGCCAGCAGACAGACAGCGTTGGCCATTCAGTACTTC. It is translated as CASRQTALAIQYF.